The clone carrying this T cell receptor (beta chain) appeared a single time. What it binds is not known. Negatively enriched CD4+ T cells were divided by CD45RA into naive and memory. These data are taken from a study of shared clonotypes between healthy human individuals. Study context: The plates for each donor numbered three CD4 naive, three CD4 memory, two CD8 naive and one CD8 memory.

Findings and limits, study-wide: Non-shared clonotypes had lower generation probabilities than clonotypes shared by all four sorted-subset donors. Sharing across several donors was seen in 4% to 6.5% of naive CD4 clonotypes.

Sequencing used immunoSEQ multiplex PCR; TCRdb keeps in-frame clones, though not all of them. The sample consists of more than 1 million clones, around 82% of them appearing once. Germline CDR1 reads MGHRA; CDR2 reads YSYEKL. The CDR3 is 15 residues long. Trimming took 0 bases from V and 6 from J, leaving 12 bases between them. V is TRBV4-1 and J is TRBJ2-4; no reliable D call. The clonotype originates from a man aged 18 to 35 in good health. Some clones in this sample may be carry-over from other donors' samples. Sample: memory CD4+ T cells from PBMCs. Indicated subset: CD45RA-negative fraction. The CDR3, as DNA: TGCGCCAGCAGCCAAGATCAGGCTCAGTCAAACATTCAGTACTTC. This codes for CASSQDQAQSNIQYF.